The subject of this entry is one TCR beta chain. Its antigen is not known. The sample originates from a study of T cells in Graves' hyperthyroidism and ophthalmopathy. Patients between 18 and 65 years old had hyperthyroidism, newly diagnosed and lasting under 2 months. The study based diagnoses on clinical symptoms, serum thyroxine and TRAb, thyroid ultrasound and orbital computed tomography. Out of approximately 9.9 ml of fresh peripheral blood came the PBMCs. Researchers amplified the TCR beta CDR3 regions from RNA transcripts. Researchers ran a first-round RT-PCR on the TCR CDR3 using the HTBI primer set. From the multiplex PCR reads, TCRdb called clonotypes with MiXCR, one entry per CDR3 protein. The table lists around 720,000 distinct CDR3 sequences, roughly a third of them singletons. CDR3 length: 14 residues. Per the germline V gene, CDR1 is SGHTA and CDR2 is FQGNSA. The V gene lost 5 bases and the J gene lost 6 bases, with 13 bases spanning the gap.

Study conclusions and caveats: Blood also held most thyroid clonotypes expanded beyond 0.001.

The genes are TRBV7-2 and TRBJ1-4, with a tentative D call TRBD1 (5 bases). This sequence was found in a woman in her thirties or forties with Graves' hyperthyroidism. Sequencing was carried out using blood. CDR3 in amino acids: CASSADWGDEKLFF. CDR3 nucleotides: TGTGCCAGCAGCGCAGACTGGGGGGATGAAAAACTGTTTTTT. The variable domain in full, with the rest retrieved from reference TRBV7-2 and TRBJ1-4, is GAGVSQSPSNKVTEKGKDVELRCDPISGHTALYWYRQSLGQGLEFLIYFQGNSAPDKSGLPSDRFSAERTGGSVSTLTIQRTQQEDSAVYLCASSADWGDEKLFFGSGTQLSVL.